Following are 20 T cell receptor beta chains from one sample sequenced in a study of blood T cell repertoires in COVID-19. TCRdb's table, derived via immunoSEQ multiplex PCR, lists solely in-frame clones and lacks some. The sample consists of 50,000 or so clones, more than 75% of them appearing once. Input material: peripheral blood. These receptors were collected from an older man with acute or convalescent COVID-19.

The rearrangement uses TRBV3-1 (or the pseudogene TRBV3-2) and TRBJ1-4, with TRBD1 as a possible D gene (5 bases). CDR1 LGHDT and CDR2 YNNKEL come from the germline V gene (reference sequence). This CDR3 is 16 amino acids long. The V gene lost 5 bases and the J gene lost 3 bases, with 16 bases spanning the gap. The CDR3 loop reads CASSFLRGGSNEKLFF. DNA of the CDR3: TGTGCCAGCAGCTTCCTCCGGGGGGGTTCTAATGAAAAACTGTTTTTT.

The sample holds a few counts of this clone. The chain uses TRBV6-1 and TRBJ2-2; 9 positions match TRBD2. J gave up 5 bases and V 3 bases, and 13 bases lay outside the gene matches. The V gene's germline CDR1 is MNHNS and CDR2 SASEGT. The CDR3 consists of 18 residues. For the CDR3, the DNA is TGTGCCAGCAGTGACATCCCGGGTAGCGGGAGCGGGACCGGGGAGCTGTTTTTT. Its protein product is CASSDIPGSGSGTGELFF.

The genes are TRBV6-2 or TRBV6-3 and TRBJ1-5; D not certain. Germline-derived CDR1 and CDR2 are MNHEY and SVGEGT. The length of the CDR3 is 12 residues. The ends were cut back, 0 bases at V and 11 bases at J, with 8 bases in the middle. In DNA, the CDR3 is TGTGCCAGCAGTTACTCCTTACCGGCCCAGCATTTT. Protein sequence: CASSYSLPAQHF.

The genes are TRBV28 and TRBJ2-5, with TRBD1 identical over 8 bases. Germline loops: CDR1 MDHEN, CDR2 SYDVKM. Trimming removed 6 bases from V and 1 base from J; junction bases left unmatched: 4. This CDR3 spans 14 amino acids. The CDR3 DNA is TGTGCCAGCAGATTGGACAGGGCCCAAGAGACCCAGTACTTC. Residues: CASRLDRAQETQYF. Using reference TRBV28 and TRBJ2-5 for the parts outside the CDR3, the full variable domain is DVKVTQSSRYLVKRTGEKVFLECVQDMDHENMFWYRQDPGLGLRLIYFSYDVKMKEKGDIPEGYSVSREKKERFSLILESASTNQTSMYLCASRLDRAQETQYFGPGTRLLVL.

CDR3 nucleotide sequence: TGTGCCTGGAGTTCAAAACAGTCAAACTATGGCTACACCTTC. Protein: CAWSSKQSNYGYTF. This sequence joins TRBV30 and TRBJ1-2; unclear D gene. V was clipped by 2 bases and J by 2 bases, with 12 bases between them. This CDR3 is 14 amino acids long. Germline V gene lookup returns CDR1 GTSNPN and CDR2 SVGIG (reference sequence).

The genes are TRBV6-4 and TRBJ1-2; D not certain. Trimming left V 0 bases short and J 5 bases short, with 7 bases between. CDR3 length: 13 residues. Germline CDR1 MRHNA, CDR2 SNTAGT. CDR3 residues: CASSDSAGYGYTF. CDR3 bases: TGTGCCAGCAGTGACTCCGCAGGATATGGCTACACCTTC.

This clone was found once. The V call is TRBV11-3, the J call TRBJ2-3; 7 bases map to TRBD1. The CDR3 consists of 15 residues. Germline CDR1 and CDR2: SGHNT and YENEEA. The V and J ends lost 4 bases and 4 bases, in that order; junction bases with no gene match: 8. Here the CDR3 DNA reads TGTGCCAGCAGCTCTAACAGGGGTCCGGCAGATACGCAGTATTTT. Translating it yields CASSSNRGPADTQYF.

The chain has TRBV28 and TRBJ2-7, with a tentative D call TRBD1 (6 bases). V was clipped by 4 bases and J by 3 bases, with 16 bases between them. Germline V gene lookup returns CDR1 MDHEN and CDR2 SYDVKM. This CDR3 is built from 15 residues. CDR3 bases: TGTGCCAGCAGTTCGACCGGGACAAAACTCTACGAGCAGTACTTC. Protein sequence: CASSSTGTKLYEQYF.

In its sample, this clone was seen once. This sequence joins TRBV5-4 and TRBJ2-6, with 8 bases that match TRBD2. V lost 4 bases, J lost 1 base, and 10 bases stayed unmatched. CDR1 is SGHNT, CDR2 YYREEE, per germline (reference sequence). This CDR3 is 18 amino acids long. This CDR3 reads CASSPLSGRPSGANVLTF. CDR3 in DNA: TGTGCCAGCAGCCCCCTCAGCGGGAGACCTTCTGGGGCCAACGTCCTGACTTTC. Filled out from reference TRBV5-4 and TRBJ2-6, the complete variable domain reads ETGVTQSPTHLIKTRGQQVTLRCSSQSGHNTVSWYQQALGQGPQFIFQYYREEENGRGNFPPRFSGLQFPNYSSELNVNALELDDSALYLCASSPLSGRPSGANVLTFGAGSRLTVL.

The chain carries TRBV14 and TRBJ2-3, with TRBD2 identical over 7 bases. CDR1 is SGHDN and CDR2 is FVKESK in the germline V gene. V dropped 1 base and J dropped 5; count of bases not matched to a gene: 12. The CDR3 totals 17 residues. This CDR3 is CASSQGSSRGGGDTQYF. CDR3 sequence (DNA): TGTGCCAGCAGCCAAGGATCATCACGGGGCGGGGGAGATACGCAGTATTTT.

V is TRBV18 and J is TRBJ1-4; no clear D gene. Germline loops: CDR1 KGHSH, CDR2 LQKENI. V lost 1 base, J lost 2 bases, and 11 bases lay in between. The CDR3 length is 16 residues. CDR3 bases: TGTGCCAGCTCACCACTCGCCGGGATGACTAATGAAAAACTGTTTTTT. Its protein is CASSPLAGMTNEKLFF.

The V gene is TRBV2, the J gene TRBJ2-1; 7 nucleotides align to TRBD2. The ends lost 4 bases at V and 2 bases at J; junction bases unmatched: 8. The CDR3 sequence is 16 residues long. Germline V gene data show CDR1 as SNHLY and CDR2 as FYNNEI. For the CDR3, the DNA is TGTGCCAGCAGTGGGTCCGGGACTACAACCTACAATGAGCAGTTCTTC. This gives the protein CASSGSGTTTYNEQFF.

To note about this clone: The junction does not match germline at one end; this may be a read error. The chain combines TRBV29-1 with TRBJ2-2, with 7 bases lining up with TRBD1. The V gene's germline CDR1 is SQVTM and CDR2 ANQGSEA. This CDR3 contains 14 residues. CDR3 sequence: CSVKDRAGTGELFF. The CDR3, as DNA: TGCAGCGTTAAAGACAGGGCTGGGACCGGGGAGCTGTTTTTT.

This chain links TRBV5-6 with TRBJ2-5; 12 nucleotides agree with TRBD2. The CDR3 loop spans 17 amino acids. V lost 2 bases to trimming and J lost 5 bases; unmatched junction nucleotides: 10. Germline CDR1 SGHDT, CDR2 YYEEEE. CDR3 sequence: CASSFRSSGGARETQYF. CDR3 nucleotides: TGTGCCAGCAGCTTTCGGTCTAGCGGGGGGGCTCGGGAGACCCAGTACTTC.

The V call is TRBV18, the J call TRBJ1-6; 7 bases are a match to TRBD1. This CDR3 has 14 amino acids. J lost 5 bases, V lost 4 bases, and 2 bases had no gene match. Germline V CDR1 and CDR2: KGHSH, LQKENI. CDR3 in DNA: TGTGCCAGCTCACGGGACAGAGATAATTCACCCCTCCACTTT. It codes for CASSRDRDNSPLHF.

V is TRBV6-5 and J is TRBJ1-1, with TRBD1 matching over 9 bases. This CDR3 region has 14 residues. V shed 5 bases, J shed 0 bases, and the junction held 1 base outside the gene matches. Per the germline V gene, CDR1 is MNHEY and CDR2 is SVGAGI. The CDR3 nucleotides read TGTGCCAGCAGTCGACAGGGGGTGAACACTGAAGCTTTCTTT. Protein product: CASSRQGVNTEAFF.

The V and J genes are TRBV6-5 and TRBJ1-1, with D maybe TRBD1 (5 bases). Germline CDR1 reads MNHEY; CDR2 reads SVGAGI. Trimming took off 0 bases at V and 0 bases at J, with 11 bases between the two ends. The CDR3 is 16 residues long. The CDR3 sequence is CASSYSRQIMNTEAFF. The CDR3 coding sequence is TGTGCCAGCAGTTACTCGAGACAGATCATGAACACTGAAGCTTTCTTT.

The chain is built from TRBV30 and TRBJ1-5, with 9 bases fitting TRBD1. Germline V gives CDR1 GTSNPN, CDR2 SVGIG (reference sequence). V lost 0 bases, J lost 3 bases, and 3 bases stayed unmatched. CDR3 length: 15 residues. In DNA, the CDR3 is TGTGCCTGGAGTGTAGGGACAGGGACCAATCAGCCCCAGCATTTT. It is translated as CAWSVGTGTNQPQHF.

The chain links TRBV5-1 to TRBJ2-2; D unresolved. Trimming took 6 bases from V and 0 from J, leaving 12 bases between them. The CDR3 length is 15 residues. The germline V gene encodes CDR1 SGHRS and CDR2 YFSETQ. The CDR3 loop is CASKYLSANTGELFF. CDR3 nucleotide sequence: TGCGCCAGCAAATACCTCAGCGCGAACACCGGGGAGCTGTTTTTT.

This clone has only a few counts. The chain has TRBV15 and TRBJ1-6; D gene unclear. V lost 7 bases and J 9 bases, leaving 10 bases between the germline ends. The CDR3 loop spans 12 amino acids. The germline V gene encodes CDR1 LNHNV and CDR2 YYDKDF (reference sequence). As DNA, the CDR3 is TGTGCCACCACCACGTCGGGTTCACCCCTCCACTTT. Translated, it gives CATTTSGSPLHF. Full variable domain (missing parts from reference TRBV15 and TRBJ1-6): DAMVIQNPRYQVTQFGKPVTLSCSQTLNHNVMYWYQQKSSQAPKLLFHYYDKDFNNEADTPDNFQSRRPNTSFCFLDIRSPGLGDTAMYLCATTTSGSPLHFGNGTRLTVT.